The rows below give T cell receptor beta chains drawn from one sample of a study of shared clonotypes between healthy human individuals. Sequenced by immunoSEQ multiplex PCR; TCRdb stores in-frame clones only, minus some. Of 850,000 to 1,200,000 clones listed, about 75% are singletons. Sequencing input: memory CD4+ T cells sorted from blood. These TCRs come from a man younger than 35 in good health. Each CDR3 is given with its conserved first and last residue. The D gene is left open where the match is weak. The size of a clone is reported for some rows only, either as once, few or many, or as a class for expanded clones.

j_gene	abundance	len	v_gene	d_gene	CDR3nt	CDR3aa
TRBJ2-3	-	15	TRBV18	TRBD1	TGTGCCAGCTCAACTACAGGGGGCTCAGTCGGTACGCAGTATTTT	CASSTTGGSVGTQYF
TRBJ2-7	once	15	TRBV6-1	TRBD1	TGTGCCAGCAGTGCGGGACAGGGGGCCTTCAACGAGCAGTACTTC	CASSAGQGAFNEQYF
TRBJ2-2	-	14	TRBV30	-	TGTGCCTGGAATGTTCAAGCGGGCACCGGGGAGCTGTTTTTT	CAWNVQAGTGELFF
TRBJ2-5	-	13	TRBV7-2	-	TGTGCCAGCAGCTTAGGGAGAGGAGAGACCCAGTACTTC	CASSLGRGETQYF
TRBJ1-1	-	14	TRBV11-2	-	TGTGCCAGCAGCTTAAACGGGGCAAACACTGAAGCTTTCTTT	CASSLNGANTEAFF
TRBJ2-3	many	12	TRBV9	-	TGTGCCAGCAGCGCTTGGGCAGATACGCAGTATTTT	CASSAWADTQYF
TRBJ1-1	-	14	TRBV7-9	-	TGTGCCAGCAGCTTCGGGGTTATGAACACTGAAGCTTTCTTT	CASSFGVMNTEAFF
TRBJ1-1	few	18	TRBV7-9	TRBD1	TGTGCCAGCAGGCATTTCAACAGGGGGTCCCTGGAACCCACTGAAGCTTTCTTT	CASRHFNRGSLEPTEAFF
TRBJ1-2	few	13	TRBV18	-	TGTGCCAGCTCACCGGACAAAAACTATGGCTACACCTTC	CASSPDKNYGYTF
TRBJ1-2	few	12	TRBV2	-	TGTGCCAGCAGTGTCCGGGACGCCTTGAATTCCTTC	CASSVRDALNSF
TRBJ2-5	-	18	TRBV7-7	TRBD2	TGTGCTAGCAGCTTAGTACCAGCGGGGGGGAGTACCCAAGAGACCCAGTACTTC	CASSLVPAGGSTQETQYF
TRBJ1-2	-	15	TRBV10-3	-	TGTGCCATCACCAGGACCCCCGAGGCCTACTATGGCTACACCTTC	CAITRTPEAYYGYTF
TRBJ2-7	-	16	TRBV14	-	TGTGCCAGCAGCCAAGATCAGAAACGGCTCGTCTACGAGCAGTACTTC	CASSQDQKRLVYEQYF
TRBJ2-7	-	16	TRBV29-1	TRBD1	TGCAGCGTTGACGGGACAGGCAGCGAAGGCGGCTACGAGCAGTACTTC	CSVDGTGSEGGYEQYF
TRBJ2-1	-	17	TRBV5-6	TRBD2	TGTGCCAGCAGCCACACCCTAGCGGGAGCGACGCGGGGTGAGCAGTTCTTC	CASSHTLAGATRGEQFF
TRBJ2-7	-	14	TRBV5-1	TRBD1	TGCGCCAGCAGCATGGGACAGGGAAGGCACGAGCAGTACTTC	CASSMGQGRHEQYF
TRBJ2-1	-	15	TRBV28	-	TGTGCCAGCAGTCTCCCGGGCTTTGGGGGCAATGAGCAGTTCTTC	CASSLPGFGGNEQFF
TRBJ1-1	-	13	TRBV27	-	TGTGCCAGCAGCCGCATGGGGGGCACTGAAGCTTTCTTT	CASSRMGGTEAFF
TRBJ2-2	-	14	TRBV2	-	TGTGCCAGTCAGAGGGACACGGGGAGCGGGGAGCTGTTTTTT	CASQRDTGSGELFF
TRBJ1-2	few	15	TRBV28	TRBD1	TGTGCCAGCAGCACCGGACAGGGGGCGGTCTATGGCTACACCTTC	CASSTGQGAVYGYTF
TRBJ2-7	once	14	TRBV13	TRBD1	TGTGCCAGCCTGTCGAGGACAGGGGCGTACGAGCAGTACTTC	CASLSRTGAYEQYF
TRBJ2-4	-	15	TRBV11-2	TRBD2	TGTGCCAGCAGCAAAGAAGCGGGGGGCCGGTACATTCAGTGCTTC	CASSKEAGGRYIQCF
TRBJ2-3	-	16	TRBV5-1	TRBD2	TGCGCCAGCAGCTCCGGGACTAGCGGAAGGACAGATACGCAGTATTTT	CASSSGTSGRTDTQYF
TRBJ1-3	-	14	TRBV6-1	-	TGTGCCAGCAGGGTGTCGTCTGCTGGAAACACCATATATTTT	CASRVSSAGNTIYF
TRBJ1-1	few	13	TRBV4-1	-	TGCGCCAGCAGCCAAGATCCCAGCTGGCGGGCTTTCTTT	CASSQDPSWRAFF
TRBJ2-1	-	15	TRBV5-4	-	TGTGCCAGCACCCTTATGGGGGCCGCCTACAATGAGCAGTTCTTC	CASTLMGAAYNEQFF
TRBJ2-6	-	15	TRBV2	-	TGTGCCAGCAGCTTAATAGGCTCTGGGGCCAACGTCCTGACTTTC	CASSLIGSGANVLTF